Listed below are T cell receptor beta chains from one sample, sequenced in a study of sequential checkpoint blockade in melanoma. The repertoire was sequenced with immunoSEQ multiplex PCR; TCRdb's copy has only in-frame clones and lacks some. Altogether roughly 980 clones are present, 20% to 25% being singletons, with the ten largest covering 13%. The sequencing used tumor tissue (inferred from file names), collected from a patient given nivolumab and ipilimumab in sequence. These TCRs come from a human donor with melanoma. Each CDR3 is given with its conserved first and last residue. The order of the fields is J gene, CDR3 length, D gene, clone size, V gene, CDR3 DNA, CDR3 protein. The D gene is left open where the match is weak. The listing skips clone size in some rows; elsewhere it reads once, few, many or a size class.

j_call: TRBJ1-5
cdr3_length: 14
d_call: -
clone_size: medium-sized
v_call: TRBV7-5
cdr3_nt: TGTGCCAGCAGTCAACAGGGTGACTCGAAACTCCAGCATTTT
cdr3_aa: CASSQQGDSKLQHF

j_call: TRBJ1-4
cdr3_length: 15
d_call: -
clone_size: -
v_call: TRBV6-8
cdr3_nt: TGTGCCAGCACCGACCCAGGGTCAACTTATGAAAAACTGTTTTTT
cdr3_aa: CASTDPGSTYEKLFF

j_call: TRBJ1-2
cdr3_length: 16
d_call: -
clone_size: medium-sized
v_call: TRBV9
cdr3_nt: TGTGCCAGCAGCCCAGCTGACGGCCCGTCCTGGGGCGGCTACACCTTC
cdr3_aa: CASSPADGPSWGGYTF

j_call: TRBJ1-2
cdr3_length: 13
d_call: TRBD1
clone_size: few
v_call: TRBV25-1
cdr3_nt: TGTGCCAGCAGTGGGGGACAGATTTATGGCTACACCTTC
cdr3_aa: CASSGGQIYGYTF

j_call: TRBJ1-1
cdr3_length: 16
d_call: -
clone_size: -
v_call: TRBV19
cdr3_nt: TGTGCCAGTAGTAACAGGGAGGTACGTTTGAACACTGAAGCTTTCTTT
cdr3_aa: CASSNREVRLNTEAFF

j_call: TRBJ2-5
cdr3_length: 14
d_call: -
clone_size: -
v_call: TRBV19
cdr3_nt: TGTGCCAGTAGTATAGATCACCTCCAAGAGACCCAGTACTTC
cdr3_aa: CASSIDHLQETQYF

j_call: TRBJ1-1
cdr3_length: 14
d_call: -
clone_size: few
v_call: TRBV9
cdr3_nt: TGTGCCAGGACACATCAGGGAGTAGACACTGAAGCTTTCTTT
cdr3_aa: CARTHQGVDTEAFF

j_call: TRBJ2-1
cdr3_length: 20
d_call: TRBD1
clone_size: -
v_call: TRBV11-3
cdr3_nt: TGTGCCAGCAGCCCCTCGAGTATGACAGGGACAACCCCGAAAGGCAATGAGCAGTTCTTC
cdr3_aa: CASSPSSMTGTTPKGNEQFF

j_call: TRBJ1-3
cdr3_length: 15
d_call: -
clone_size: -
v_call: TRBV9
cdr3_nt: TGTGCCAGCAGCGCCACAGGAGCATCTGGAAACACCATATATTTT
cdr3_aa: CASSATGASGNTIYF

j_call: TRBJ1-1
cdr3_length: 15
d_call: TRBD1
clone_size: -
v_call: TRBV25-1
cdr3_nt: TGTGCCAGCCAAGCTTACCTACAGGGGCGCGCTGAAGCTTTCTTT
cdr3_aa: CASQAYLQGRAEAFF